This note documents a single T cell receptor (beta chain) sequence. Antigen specificity is unknown. This record belongs to a study of CD8 T cells in Susac syndrome. General observations from the study: The number of individuals included in the study's TCR sequencing and HLA analysis was acknowledged as relatively small.

RNA amounts of roughly 0.5 to 1 ug underwent reverse transcription with random hexamers. Amplification of TCR beta CDR3 across 54 Vbeta and 13 Jbeta was performed with immunoSEQ multiplex PCR. Using its own MiXCR run on the immunoSEQ multiplex PCR reads, TCRdb lists one record per CDR3 protein. The table has 100,000 to 150,000 distinct CDR3 sequences, 80% seen once; the top ten hold more than 0.5%. Sequencing was performed on CD8+ T cells from PBMCs. The sequence derives from a human donor with multiple sclerosis.

The CDR3 sequence is CASGAMDSGYTF. The CDR3 coding sequence is TGTGCTAGTGGCGCAATGGACAGTGGCTACACCTTC. V and J are TRBV12-5 and TRBJ1-2; D may be TRBD1 (6 bases). Trimming shortened V by 6 bases and J by 7 bases, and 12 bases separated the two germline ends. The CDR3 is made up of 12 amino acids. Looked up from germline, CDR1 is LGHNT and CDR2 is FRNRAP. The entire variable domain, with the rest obtained from reference TRBV12-5 and TRBJ1-2, is as follows: DARVTQTPRHKVTEMGQEVTMRCQPILGHNTVFWYRQTMMQGLELLAYFRNRAPLDDSGMPKDRFSAEMPDATLATLKIQPSEPRDSAVYFCASGAMDSGYTFGSGTRLTVV.